The 11 T cell receptor beta chains in this list originate from one sample, sequenced in a study of CD8+CD57+ T cells in acquired aplastic anemia listed by TCRdb under 2018. The sequencer listed for this sample is Illumina HiSeq 2000. Profiling of TCR beta VDJ combinations and CDR3 sequences used genomic DNA as the template. In-frame beta chains were kept once TCRdb had trimmed the public reads at Q25 with fastp and called clones with MiXCR. Identical CDR3 protein sequences are pooled into one entry, listed with their most common genes and DNA. Within this sample are 200,000 or so distinct CDR3 sequences, with around three fifths of them counted one time only. The biggest ten clones account for about 43% of the sample. Sequences were obtained from sorted CD4+, CD8+, or CD8+CD57+ T cells (not recorded which) from PBMCs. The receptors derive from a human donor with severe aplastic anemia or a healthy control (not recorded which).

The CDR3 DNA sequence: TGTGCCACCAGCAGCGGTCAGTACCAAGAGACCCAGTACTTC. Protein: CATSSGQYQETQYF. The chain combines TRBV15 with TRBJ2-5; no reliable D call. CDR3 size: 14 residues. Germline-derived CDR1 and CDR2 are LNHNV and YYDKDF (reference sequence). The V end lost 3 bases, the J end lost 0 bases, and 8 bases lay between the germline ends.

The chain uses TRBV6-5 and TRBJ2-5; TRBD1 matches 9 bases. V was pared by 6 bases and J by 5 bases, with 13 bases of the junction left unmatched. Germline CDR1 reads MNHEY; CDR2 reads SVGAGI. This CDR3 region has 16 residues. In nucleotides, the CDR3 is TGTGCCAGCAGCAAACAGGGGACAGGGATCCGGGAGACCCAGTACTTC. Translated, it gives CASSKQGTGIRETQYF.

This chain links TRBV7-9 with TRBJ2-5; TRBD2 aligns across 15 bases. Trimming cost V 5 bases and J 2 bases; bases outside gene matches: 9. The CDR3 has 18 residues. Per the germline V gene, CDR1 is SEHNR and CDR2 is FQNEAQ (reference sequence). CDR3 DNA sequence: TGTGCCAGCAGCCACACCGGGACTAGCGGGGGGCCTCAAGAGACCCAGTACTTC. This translates into CASSHTGTSGGPQETQYF.

The chain has TRBV7-6 and TRBJ2-7; D is uncertain. From germline, CDR1 is SGHVS and CDR2 FNYEAQ. There are 15 residues in the CDR3. V lost 5 bases and J 2 bases, leaving 16 bases between the germline ends. The DNA for the CDR3 is TGTGCCAGCAGCCCGAACACACAACCGACCTACGAGCAGTACTTC. Its protein product is CASSPNTQPTYEQYF.

V usage is TRBV5-1 and J usage is TRBJ2-7; perhaps TRBD1 as D (5 bases). The germline V gene has CDR1 SGHRS and CDR2 YFSETQ. This CDR3 is 13 amino acids long. Trimming pared 4 bases from V and 5 bases from J, leaving 13 bases between. CDR3 DNA: TGCGCCAGCAGCCGAAACCAGGGCCACGAGCAGTACTTC. Its translation is CASSRNQGHEQYF.

This clonotype showed up just once. This chain uses TRBV19 with TRBJ1-1; D gene uncertain. V gave up 5 bases and J gave up 3 bases, with 13 bases separating them. The CDR3 covers 14 residues. Germline V lookup: CDR1 LNHDA, CDR2 SQIVND (reference sequence). The CDR3 reads CASSGLVGDTEAFF. The CDR3, as DNA: TGTGCCAGTAGTGGGCTGGTTGGGGACACTGAAGCTTTCTTT.

The chain combines TRBV4-1 with TRBJ2-5; TRBD1 might be the D (6 bases). Germline CDR1 MGHRA, CDR2 YSYEKL. The CDR3 covers 16 residues. Trimming left V 2 bases short and J 3 bases short, with 16 bases between. The CDR3 loop reads CASSQTGTGTKETQYF. The CDR3, as DNA: TGCGCCAGCAGCCAAACGGGCACCGGGACAAAAGAGACCCAGTACTTC.

The V gene is TRBV19, the J gene TRBJ1-5, with TRBD1 as a possible D gene (5 bases). This CDR3 spans 13 amino acids. V shed 1 base and J shed 6 bases, with 7 bases lying between them. CDR1 is LNHDA, CDR2 SQIVND, per germline (reference sequence). This CDR3 is CASSIAGFQPQHF. The CDR3 bases are TGTGCCAGTAGTATAGCAGGGTTTCAGCCCCAGCATTTT.

On this clonotype: The junction departs from the called germline gene at one end, perhaps through a read error. The chain couples TRBV9 to TRBJ2-3; TRBD1 aligns across 10 bases. Germline CDR1 reads SGDLS; CDR2 reads YYNGEE. The CDR3 contains 14 residues. CDR3 amino acids: CANSDGQGEDTQYF. The CDR3 nucleotides are TGTGCCAACAGCGATGGACAGGGGGAAGATACGCAGTATTTT.

This chain joins TRBV20-1 and TRBJ2-3; 10 positions match TRBD2. CDR1 DFQATT and CDR2 SNEGSKA come from the germline V gene (reference sequence). The CDR3 extends over 15 amino acids. After removal of 5 bases from V and 4 bases from J, the junction contained 9 bases not matched to a gene. The CDR3 sequence: CSAPSAGLASDTQYF. Written as DNA, the CDR3 is TGCAGTGCTCCTTCAGCGGGACTAGCGTCAGATACGCAGTATTTT.

The chain joins TRBV19 to TRBJ2-1, with D perhaps TRBD2 (6 bases). Germline CDR1 LNHDA, CDR2 SQIVND (reference sequence). There are 12 residues in the CDR3. Trimming removed 6 bases from V and 7 bases from J, with 10 bases in between. In DNA form, the CDR3 reads TGTGCCAGTAGCCATCGGGAGAATGAGCAGTTCTTC. Encoded protein: CASSHRENEQFF.